This passage covers 12 T cell receptor beta chains from one sample sequenced in a study of T cells in Graves' hyperthyroidism and ophthalmopathy. The CDR3 regions of TCR beta were amplified from RNA transcripts. When the TCR CDR3 underwent first-round RT-PCR, the HTBI primer set was used. TCRdb itself ran the multiplex PCR reads through MiXCR, one entry per CDR3 protein. The sample lists 500,000 to 650,000 distinct CDR3 sequences, 35% to 50% occurring once. Sequencing was carried out using peripheral blood or thyroid tissue (not recorded which). Source of these receptors: an adult woman with Graves' disease, either hyperthyroidism or ophthalmopathy (not recorded which).

This clonotype was seen at least ten times. The CDR3 sequence is CASSSWDQRGEAFF. The CDR3 DNA reads as TGTGCCAGCAGTTCCTGGGACCAACGAGGTGAAGCTTTCTTT. V usage is TRBV6-5 and J usage is TRBJ1-1, with D perhaps matching TRBD1 (5 bases). The CDR3 covers 14 residues. V was clipped by 4 bases and J by 7 bases, with 16 bases between them. CDR1 is MNHEY and CDR2 is SVGAGI in the germline V gene.

The V and J genes are TRBV5-1 and TRBJ1-2; 7 bases line up with TRBD1. The CDR3 has 12 residues. The V gene end was trimmed by 4 bases and the J gene end by 12 bases; junction bases not matched to a gene: 9. Germline V gene data show CDR1 as SGHRS and CDR2 as YFSETQ. The CDR3 region has the DNA TGCGCCAGCAGCGAGGGACAGCCTGGAGACACCTTC. Translation gives CASSEGQPGDTF.

This clonotype has just a few counts. The chain couples TRBV5-1 to TRBJ2-7; D is uncertain. CDR1 is SGHRS, CDR2 YFSETQ, per germline. The CDR3 contains 15 residues. Trimming left V 0 bases short and J 4 bases short, with 14 bases between. The DNA of the CDR3 is TGCGCCAGCAGCTTGGCCCCGGACGGAAAGTACGAGCAGTACTTC. This codes for CASSLAPDGKYEQYF. The full variable domain, its missing parts supplied by reference TRBV5-1 and TRBJ2-7, is KAGVTQTPRYLIKTRGQQVTLSCSPISGHRSVSWYQQTPGQGLQFLFEYFSETQRNKGNFPGRFSGRQFSNSRSEMNVSTLELGDSALYLCASSLAPDGKYEQYFGPGTRLTVT.

CDR3 sequence (DNA): TGCGCCAGCGTTGAGGACAGGACTTCCTCTGGAAACACCATATATTTT. Protein product: CASVEDRTSSGNTIYF. The V and J genes are TRBV10-2 and TRBJ1-3; 7 bases fit TRBD1. Germline CDR1 and CDR2: WSHSY and SAAADI. Trimming removed 8 bases from V and 0 bases from J; junction bases left unmatched: 10. The CDR3 sequence is 16 residues long.

This chain joins TRBV10-1 and TRBJ2-5; weak D call: TRBD1 (6 bases). V lost 6 bases to trimming and J lost 5 bases, with 22 bases between them. This CDR3 has 16 residues. Per the germline V gene, CDR1 is WNHNN and CDR2 is SYGVQD (reference sequence). CDR3 region: CASSLRPTGIKETQYF. The CDR3 DNA reads TGCGCCAGCAGCTTGCGCCCCACAGGGATTAAGGAGACCCAGTACTTC.

This clonotype was counted at least ten times. V is TRBV7-2 and J is TRBJ1-4; perhaps TRBD1 as D (5 bases). Trimming took off 1 base at V and 8 bases at J, with 14 bases between the two ends. CDR1 and CDR2 from the germline V gene are SGHTA and FQGNSA. This CDR3 comprises 15 residues. For the CDR3, the DNA is TGTGCCAGCAGCTTAGAGGCGGGGGTGGGGGAAAAACTGTTTTTT. It is translated as CASSLEAGVGEKLFF.

The J gene is TRBJ1-6, the V gene TRBV7-2, with D possibly being TRBD1 (5 bases). CDR1 and CDR2 from the germline V gene are SGHTA and FQGNSA. The CDR3 is made up of 14 amino acids. The CDR3 protein is CASIQGGQNSPLHF. The CDR3 DNA reads TGTGCTAGTATTCAGGGTGGCCAGAATTCACCCCTCCACTTT.

The DNA of the CDR3 is TGTGCCAGTAGCCCGGGGATCCACGAGCAGTACTTC. Its translation: CASSPGIHEQYF. The chain recombines TRBV7-6 with TRBJ2-7; D may be TRBD2 (5 bases). The CDR3 has 12 amino acids. The germline V gene encodes CDR1 SGHVS and CDR2 FNYEAQ. The ends were cut back, 9 bases at V and 5 bases at J, with 14 bases in the middle.

In its sample, this clonotype was seen many times. This chain connects TRBV20-1 to TRBJ1-6, with D perhaps matching TRBD1 (5 bases). This CDR3 has 15 amino acids. CDR1 is DFQATT and CDR2 is SNEGSKA in the germline V gene (reference sequence). V shed 0 bases and J shed 8 bases, with 14 bases lying between them. CDR3 protein: CSARDLDSHYSPLHF. In DNA, the CDR3 is TGCAGTGCTAGAGATCTAGACAGCCACTATTCACCCCTCCACTTT.

This chain uses TRBV15 with TRBJ1-5, with 7 nucleotides matching TRBD1. CDR1 and CDR2 (germline): LNHNV, YYDKDF (reference sequence). The CDR3 totals 16 residues. The junction had 11 bases not matched to a gene; V was cut back by 3 bases and J by 6 bases. This CDR3 reads CATSSRQGGPSQPQHF. The CDR3 coding sequence is TGTGCCACCAGCAGCAGACAGGGTGGTCCTTCTCAGCCCCAGCATTTT.

Only a few counts were recorded for this clonotype. This rearrangement joins TRBV6-2 or TRBV6-3 to TRBJ1-2; D gene uncertain. The CDR3 has 13 residues. V was clipped by 3 bases and J by 3 bases, with 8 bases between them. Germline V gene sequence: CDR1 MNHEY, CDR2 SVGEGT. The CDR3 DNA reads as TGTGCCAGCAGTTATAGCCAAGACTATGGCTACACCTTC. It specifies CASSYSQDYGYTF.

At least ten counts were recorded for this clonotype. One end of the junction does not line up with germline, which may come from a read error. This sequence joins TRBV7-8 and TRBJ2-7, with no clear D. The germline gives CDR1 SGHVS, CDR2 FQNEAQ. The CDR3 sequence is 12 residues long. This CDR3 is CASSPGRYEQYF. The DNA of the CDR3 is TGCGCCAGCAGCCCGGGCCGTTACGAGCAGTACTTC. Based on the CDR3 plus reference TRBV7-8 and TRBJ2-7, the full variable domain is GAGVSQSPRYKVAKRGQDVALRCDPISGHVSLFWYQQALGQGPEFLTYFQNEAQLDKSGLPSDRFFAERPEGSVSTLKIQRTQQEDSAVYLCASSPGRYEQYFGPGTRLTVT.